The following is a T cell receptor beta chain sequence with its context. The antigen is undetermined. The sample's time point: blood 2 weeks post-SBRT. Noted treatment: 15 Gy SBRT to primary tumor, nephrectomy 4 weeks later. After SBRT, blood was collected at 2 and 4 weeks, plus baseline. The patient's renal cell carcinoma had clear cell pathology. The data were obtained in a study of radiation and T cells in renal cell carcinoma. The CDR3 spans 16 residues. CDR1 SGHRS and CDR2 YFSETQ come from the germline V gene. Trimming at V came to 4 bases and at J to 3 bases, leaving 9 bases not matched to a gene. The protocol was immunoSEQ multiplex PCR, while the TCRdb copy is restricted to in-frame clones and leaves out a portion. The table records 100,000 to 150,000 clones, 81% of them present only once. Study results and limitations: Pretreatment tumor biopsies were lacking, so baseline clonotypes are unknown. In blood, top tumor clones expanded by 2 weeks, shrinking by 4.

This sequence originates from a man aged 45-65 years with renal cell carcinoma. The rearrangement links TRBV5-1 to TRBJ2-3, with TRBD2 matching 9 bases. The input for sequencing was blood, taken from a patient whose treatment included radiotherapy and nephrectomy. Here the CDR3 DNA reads TGCGCCAGCAGCGTGAGTAGTAGCGGGAGTACAGATACGCAGTATTTT. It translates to CASSVSSSGSTDTQYF. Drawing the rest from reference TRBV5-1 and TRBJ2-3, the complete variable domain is KAGVTQTPRYLIKTRGQQVTLSCSPISGHRSVSWYQQTPGQGLQFLFEYFSETQRNKGNFPGRFSGRQFSNSRSEMNVSTLELGDSALYLCASSVSSSGSTDTQYFGPGTRLTVL.